Described below is a single TCR beta chain sequence and its context. Seattle-derived patients entered the study during active infection and were followed longitudinally. This specimen comes from a study of blood T cell repertoires in COVID-19. For the study at large: The United States, Italy and Spain supplied acute and convalescent COVID-19 samples. Nucleic acid was either cDNA or gDNA, and it came from T cells, B-cell-depleted T cells, or PBMCs.

In the source study's methods: Amplification of reference gene primers provided the estimated nucleated cell counts. The data were produced by immunoSEQ multiplex PCR, yet TCRdb's version contains in-frame clones alone and is incomplete. V, J and clone size reflect that table, while D and trimming were determined from the DNA. The data hold over 70,000 clones, with roughly 92% observed a single time. J gave up 0 bases and V 0 bases, and 0 bases lay outside the gene matches. Germline CDR1 and CDR2: GTSNPN and SVGIG (reference sequence). CDR3 size: 15 residues. The TCR sequence derives from a middle-aged man with COVID-19, enrolled during active disease. The sample was peripheral blood. The J gene is TRBJ2-3, the V gene TRBV30, with 10 nucleotides matching TRBD2. CDR3 amino acids: CAWSVLAGSTDTQYF. The DNA for the CDR3 is TGTGCCTGGAGTGTACTAGCGGGGAGCACAGATACGCAGTATTTT.